Detailed here is one TCR beta chain. Antigen unknown. At a deep level, the assay was run. Libraries were prepared by immunoSEQ multiplex PCR; TCRdb keeps only in-frame clonotypes and omits some of them. The table lists about 2.3 million clones, around 90% of them singletons. The record originates from a study of shared clonotypes between healthy human individuals. Study observations and caveats: Even with large depth, rarefaction showed that sorted-subset sequencing was incomplete. An anticipated effect of sequencing depth on clonotype sharing among donors was recognized.

Per germline, CDR1 LNHNV and CDR2 YYDKDF (reference sequence). The junction had 8 bases not matched to a gene; V was cut back by 5 bases and J by 1 base. The CDR3 totals 16 residues. Sequenced material: naive CD4+ T cells from PBMCs. The subset was: CD45RA+ positively selected. The chain has TRBV15 and TRBJ2-4; 7 bases map to TRBD2. The clonotype was recovered from a man younger than 30 in good health. Some clones in this sample may be carry-over from other donors' samples. The CDR3 loop reads CATSPGTTRAKNIQYF. In DNA, the CDR3 is TGTGCCACCAGCCCCGGGACTACCCGGGCCAAAAACATTCAGTACTTC.